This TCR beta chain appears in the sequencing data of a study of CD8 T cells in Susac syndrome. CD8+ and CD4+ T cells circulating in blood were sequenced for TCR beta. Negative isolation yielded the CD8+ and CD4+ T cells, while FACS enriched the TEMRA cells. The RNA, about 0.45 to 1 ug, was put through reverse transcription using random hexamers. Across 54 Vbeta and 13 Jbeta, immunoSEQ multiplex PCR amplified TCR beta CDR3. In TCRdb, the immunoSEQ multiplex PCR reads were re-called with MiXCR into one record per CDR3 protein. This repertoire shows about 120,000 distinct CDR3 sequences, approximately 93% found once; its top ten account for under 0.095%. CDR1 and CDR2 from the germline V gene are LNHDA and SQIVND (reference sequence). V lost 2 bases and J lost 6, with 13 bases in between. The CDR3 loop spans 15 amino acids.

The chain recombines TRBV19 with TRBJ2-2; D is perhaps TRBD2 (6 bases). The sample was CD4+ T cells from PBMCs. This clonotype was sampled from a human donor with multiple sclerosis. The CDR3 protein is CASSIITSPPGELFF. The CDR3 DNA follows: TGTGCCAGTAGTATAATCACTAGCCCCCCCGGGGAGCTGTTTTTT.